A selection of T cell receptor beta chains follows, all from one sample in a study of Graves' ophthalmopathy and Graves' hyperthyroidism. Each CDR3 protein gets one entry after TCRdb re-called the multiplex PCR reads with MiXCR. The data contain some 410,000 distinct CDR3 sequences, around 20% of them singletons. Sequencing was carried out using peripheral blood. All receptors come from a woman under 30 with stable Graves' hyperthyroidism. CDR3s include the opening cysteine and the closing phenylalanine or tryptophan. The order of the fields is V gene, D gene, clone size, J gene, CDR3 DNA, CDR3 protein. D genes are given only for firm matches. Size values are once, few and many counts, or a class for expanded clones, and some rows have none.

TRBV6-1	TRBD1	many	TRBJ1-1	TGTGCCAGCAGTGGAACAGGGGTTGAAGCTTTCTTT	CASSGTGVEAFF
TRBV28	-	few	TRBJ1-5	TGTGCCAGCAGCTACGACGGGCTCAATCAGCCCCAGCATTTT	CASSYDGLNQPQHF
TRBV9	-	many	TRBJ1-3	TGTGCCAGCAGCGTAGACGGAGGGACGTCGGGCGATTTT	CASSVDGGTSGDF
TRBV20-1	TRBD2	many	TRBJ2-7	TGCAGTGCTAGAGACTCCGGGACTAGCGGATACGAGCAGTACTTC	CSARDSGTSGYEQYF
TRBV7-2	TRBD2	many	TRBJ2-2	TGTGCCAGCAGCTTTACTAGCGGGTACACCGGGGAGCTGTTTTTT	CASSFTSGYTGELFF
TRBV7-9	-	many	TRBJ2-7	TGTGCCAGCAGCTTAGTTGAGTGGTCCGCGAACTACGAGCAGTACTTC	CASSLVEWSANYEQYF
TRBV12-3/TRBV12-4	-	-	TRBJ2-5	TGTGCCAGCAGTCAATCCCCCCAAGAGACCCGGTACTTC	CASSQSPQETRYF
TRBV29-1	-	many	TRBJ1-2	TGCAGCGTTGAAAATAACTATGGCTACACCTTC	CSVENNYGYTF
TRBV11-2	TRBD1	-	TRBJ1-5	TGTGCCAGCAGTGGTGGACAGGTGGGTCAGCCCCAGCATTTT	CASSGGQVGQPQHF
TRBV7-2	-	many	TRBJ2-5	TGTGCCAGCAGCCCAGGGGCTAGCTTCGAGACCCAGTACTTC	CASSPGASFETQYF
TRBV12-3/TRBV12-4	-	-	TRBJ1-1	TGTGCCAGCAGTTTAGTGGGCAGGGTGAACACTGAAGCTTTCTTT	CASSLVGRVNTEAFF
TRBV6-1	TRBD2	-	TRBJ2-5	TGTGCCAGCAGAAAACTAGCGGCCCAAGAGACCCAGTACTTC	CASRKLAAQETQYF
TRBV11-2	-	many	TRBJ2-5	TGTGCCAGCAGCTTAGGCTCAGGGACCCAGTACTTC	CASSLGSGTQYF
TRBV12-3/TRBV12-4	TRBD1	many	TRBJ1-5	TGTGCCAGCACCTTCCGGGACAGGGGTTGGCTGCAGCCCCAGCATTTT	CASTFRDRGWLQPQHF
TRBV29-1	TRBD1	-	TRBJ1-1	TGCAGCGTTGACCCAGACAGGGCCACTGAAGCTTTCTTT	CSVDPDRATEAFF
TRBV25-1	TRBD1	many	TRBJ2-3	TGTGCCAGCAGTGGGGTAACAGGGGACGGCACAGATACGCAGTATTTT	CASSGVTGDGTDTQYF
TRBV6-4	TRBD2	many	TRBJ2-7	TGTGCCAGCGGCACTAGCGGGGGCGAGCAGTACTTC	CASGTSGGEQYF
TRBV28	-	-	TRBJ2-5	TGTGCCAGCAGGGAACAGCAAGAGACCCAGTACTTC	CASREQQETQYF
TRBV10-3	-	many	TRBJ2-5	TGTGCCATCAGTGAGTCAGGCGGGGTGACCCAGTACTTC	CAISESGGVTQYF
TRBV15	-	many	TRBJ2-7	TGTGCCACCAGCAGAGATCCGGGTCAGGGGTACGAGCAGTACTTC	CATSRDPGQGYEQYF
TRBV2	-	many	TRBJ2-2	TGTGCCAGCAGTGGCACGGGGGGGGAGCTGTTTTTT	CASSGTGGELFF
TRBV2	-	many	TRBJ2-3	TGTGCCAGCAGATTTTCAGATACGCAGTATTTT	CASRFSDTQYF
TRBV27	TRBD1	-	TRBJ1-2	TGTGCCAGCAGTCCTAGGCCAGGGGGTTATGGCTACACCTTC	CASSPRPGGYGYTF
TRBV12-3/TRBV12-4	TRBD2	many	TRBJ2-2	TGTGCCAGCACCCCGACTAGCGGAGAGGGAACCGGGGAGCTGTTTTTT	CASTPTSGEGTGELFF
TRBV7-9	-	many	TRBJ1-2	TGTGCCAGCAGCCCGAAAGCAGGGGTTGGCTACACCTTC	CASSPKAGVGYTF
TRBV2	-	many	TRBJ2-7	TGTGCCAGCATGGCTCAGGACGAGCAGTACTTC	CASMAQDEQYF